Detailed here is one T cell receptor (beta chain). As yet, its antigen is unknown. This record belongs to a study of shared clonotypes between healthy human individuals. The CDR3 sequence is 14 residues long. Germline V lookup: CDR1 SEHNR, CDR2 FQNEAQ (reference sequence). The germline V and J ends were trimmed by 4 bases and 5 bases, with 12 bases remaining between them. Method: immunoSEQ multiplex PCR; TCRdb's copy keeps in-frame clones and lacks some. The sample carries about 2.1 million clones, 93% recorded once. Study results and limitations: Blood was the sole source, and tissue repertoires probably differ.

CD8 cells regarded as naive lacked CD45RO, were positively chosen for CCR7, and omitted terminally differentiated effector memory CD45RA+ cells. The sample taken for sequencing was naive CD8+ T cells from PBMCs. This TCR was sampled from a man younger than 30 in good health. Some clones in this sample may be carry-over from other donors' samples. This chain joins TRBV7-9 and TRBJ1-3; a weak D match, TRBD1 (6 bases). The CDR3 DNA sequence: TGTGCCAGCAGCTCAGGGGTGGCTCGAAACACCATATATTTT. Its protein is CASSSGVARNTIYF.